One TCR beta chain is described in this entry. The antigen remains unidentified. This CDR3 is 13 amino acids long. Germline V lookup: CDR1 GTSNPN, CDR2 SVGIG (reference sequence). This specimen comes from a study of monozygotic twins with inflammatory bowel disease. Whole-study findings and limits: IBD patients shared fewer clonotypes with others than healthy twins, especially with disease activity.

Starting material for each TCR library was around 3,600 ng of total RNA. The UMIs carried a 6-nucleotide sample barcode, and they were added by template switching. Reanalyzing the 5' RACE reads, TCRdb keeps one entry per CDR3 protein, without DNA. The listing records more than 350,000 distinct CDR3 sequences. The material sequenced was blood. The chain employs TRBV30 and TRBJ1-1. This clonotype originated in a human donor with ulcerative colitis or Crohn's disease, or a healthy co-twin of an affected twin (not recorded which). The CDR3: CAWKRAGGTEAFF.